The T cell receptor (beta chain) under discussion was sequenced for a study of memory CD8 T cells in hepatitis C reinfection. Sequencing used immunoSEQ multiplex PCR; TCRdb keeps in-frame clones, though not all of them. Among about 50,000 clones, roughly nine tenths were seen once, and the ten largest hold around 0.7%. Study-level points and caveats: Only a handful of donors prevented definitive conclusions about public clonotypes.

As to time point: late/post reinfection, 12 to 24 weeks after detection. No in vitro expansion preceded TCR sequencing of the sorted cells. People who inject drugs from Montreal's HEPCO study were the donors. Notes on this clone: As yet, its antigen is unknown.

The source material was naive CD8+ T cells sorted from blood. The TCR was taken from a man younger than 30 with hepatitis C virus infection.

This CDR3 is CASSEGPGYNEQFF. The DNA for the CDR3 is TGTGCCAGCAGTGAAGGTCCGGGTTACAATGAGCAGTTCTTC. This chain joins TRBV2 and TRBJ2-1; D ambiguous. This CDR3 is 14 amino acids long. Trimming removed 1 base at V and 4 bases at J, with 8 bases between. The germline CDR1 and CDR2 sequences are SNHLY and FYNNEI.